This T cell receptor (beta chain) was identified during a study of T cell responses to AZD1222 COVID-19 vaccine. General study points: Spike-specific TCR breadth and depth rose after two AZD1222 doses. Seropositivity was recorded at baseline in only a handful of AZD1222 recipients. The donors showed a predominance of white British ancestry and of females, with possible underestimation of clonal diversity.

The CDR3 has 20 residues. The J segment lost 0 bases and the V segment lost 5 bases, leaving 18 bases of the junction unmatched. In germline, CDR1 is LNHDA, CDR2 SQIVND (reference sequence). In regard to this clone: Its antigen is currently unknown.

Here immunoSEQ multiplex PCR was the method, and the copy in TCRdb shows in-frame clones only, minus some. The sample records approximately 150,000 clones, more than 85% being singletons. The TCR originated in an adult in good health. This specimen consisted of peripheral blood, obtained on day 0 of MenACWY control vaccination. The chain links TRBV19 to TRBJ1-3, with TRBD1 identical over 8 bases. Here the CDR3 reads CASSRRSAGTGSSSGNTIYF. DNA for the CDR3: TGTGCCAGTAGTCGAAGATCAGCCGGGACAGGTTCCTCCTCTGGAAACACCATATATTTT.